Presented here are 31 T cell receptor beta chains from one specimen sequenced in a study of T cells in women clearing cervical HPV infection (dated by TCRdb to the late 2010s). Libraries were constructed by the immunoSEQ multiplex PCR assay. In TCRdb, the immuneACCESS table is reduced to in-frame sequences with V and J assigned. These tables do not hold every clone; where another copy was compared, an unresolved V gene accounts for under half, and the others remain unexplained. In this sample's table one finds fewer than 35,000 clones. Around 4% of the sample is held by the ten biggest clonotypes. The sequencing input was blood buffy coat. The receptors originated from a woman between 18 and 70 years old with a cervical HPV16 infection that either progressed to CIN3+ or cleared (not recorded which).

As concerns this clone: The CDR3 end falls 3 residues outside the read, so it is completed with the germline J gene. The V and J genes are TRBV20-1 and TRBJ2-5, with D perhaps given as TRBD1 or TRBD2 (5 bases each). Germline V lookup: CDR1 DFQATT, CDR2 SNEGSKA (reference sequence). Trimming took off 0 bases at V and 2 bases at J, with 13 bases between the two ends. The CDR3 runs 15 residues. Partial CDR3 DNA: TGCAGTGCTAGAGATTCGAGGGGAGCGCAAGAGACC. Protein sequence: CSARDSRGAQET. The full CDR3 sequence reads CSARDSRGAQETQYF.

A remark on this clone: The missing CDR3 end, 3 residues past where the read stops, is filled in from the germline J gene. This chain connects TRBV30 to TRBJ1-2; TRBD1 aligns across 8 bases. J lost 6 bases, V lost 1 base, and 7 bases had no gene match. The CDR3 consists of 14 residues. Looked up from germline, CDR1 is GTSNPN and CDR2 is SVGIG (reference sequence). The CDR3 protein is CAWSGPQGANGYTF. The DNA read from the CDR3 is TGTGCCTGGAGTGGTCCTCAGGGGGCCAATGGC.

A remark on this clone: Sequencing ends 3 residues short of the CDR3 end; the germline J gene provides the rest. The chain carries TRBV5-1 and TRBJ2-3, with TRBD1 as a possible D gene (6 bases). The CDR3 is made up of 13 amino acids. Trimming left V 4 bases short and J 3 bases short, with 9 bases between. Germline V lookup: CDR1 SGHRS, CDR2 YFSETQ. CDR3 DNA, as far as it was read: TGCGCCAGCAGCACACAGGGTACAGATACG. It translates to CASSTQGTDT. The CDR3 in full is CASSTQGTDTQYF.

For this clone: The read stops 3 residues short of the end of the CDR3; the missing end is completed from the germline J gene. The chain combines TRBV30 with TRBJ2-7, with 9 bases that match TRBD1. Germline V gene lookup returns CDR1 GTSNPN and CDR2 SVGIG (reference sequence). CDR3 size: 14 residues. V shed 2 bases, J shed 0 bases, and the junction held 2 bases outside the gene matches. The sequenced part of the CDR3 DNA is TGTGCCTGGAGTCGGACAGGGGTCTCCTACGAG. This codes for CAWSRTGVSYE. The entire CDR3 sequence reads CAWSRTGVSYEQYF. Based on the CDR3 plus reference TRBV30 and TRBJ2-7, the full variable domain is SQTIHQWPATLVQPVGSPLSLECTVEGTSNPNLYWYRQAAGRGLQLLFYSVGIGQISSEVPQNLSASRPQDRQFILSSKKLLLSDSGFYLCAWSRTGVSYEQYFGPGTRLTVT.

With regard to this clone: Read data end 3 residues before the CDR3 end; the end is taken from the germline J gene. This chain links TRBV29-1 with TRBJ1-1; 8 bases align to TRBD1. The germline V gene has CDR1 SQVTM and CDR2 ANQGSEA. The CDR3 spans 12 residues. V was clipped by 4 bases and J by 5 bases; unmatched bases: 3. CDR3 DNA (partial): TGCAGCGTTGGACAGGGGAGGACTGAA. Translating it yields CSVGQGRTE. The entire CDR3 reads CSVGQGRTEAFF.

Points on this clone: The read comes to an end 3 residues before the CDR3 does, leaving the germline J gene to fill in the end. The chain is built from TRBV19 and TRBJ1-6; the match to TRBD1 covers 7 bases. CDR1 LNHDA and CDR2 SQIVND come from the germline V gene (reference sequence). Unmatched junction bases numbered 5, after V lost 5 bases and J lost 7 bases. CDR3 length: 14 residues. This CDR3 is CASSLGQENSPLHF. CDR3 DNA (partial): TGTGCCAGTAGTCTAGGACAGGAGAATTCACCC.

A note on this clone: The read halts 3 residues ahead of the CDR3 end, with the missing end drawn from the germline J gene. The rearrangement joins TRBV7-6 to TRBJ1-1, with 10 bases fitting TRBD1. Germline V gene data show CDR1 as SGHVS and CDR2 as FNYEAQ. The CDR3 contains 15 residues. The sequenced CDR3 bases are TGTGCCAGCAGCTTTGGGACAGGGGCGATAGATACG. Its protein is CASSFGTGAIDT. The complete CDR3 reads CASSFGTGAIDTAFF.

Note on this clone: The read gets to within 3 residues of the CDR3 end, and the germline J gene fills in the rest. The chain links TRBV6-1 to TRBJ1-5, with D possibly matching TRBD1 (5 bases). The V and J ends lost 3 bases and 0 bases respectively, with 9 bases between them. CDR3 size: 15 residues. CDR1 is MNHNS, CDR2 SASEGT, per germline. The sequenced CDR3 bases are TGTGCCAGCAGTGAGGGGGGGTATAGCAATCAGCCC. Translation: CASSEGGYSNQP. The full CDR3 is CASSEGGYSNQPQHF.

Concerning this clone itself: Coverage ceases 3 residues before the CDR3 finishes, and the germline J gene fills in the end. This chain connects TRBV7-2 to TRBJ2-5; the D gene is possibly TRBD1 (6 bases). Germline V CDR1 and CDR2: SGHTA, FQGNSA. The CDR3 totals 15 residues. V dropped 5 bases and J dropped 2 bases, with 15 bases sitting between them. The sequenced part of the CDR3 DNA is TGTGCCAGCAGCAACGCCCCCAGGGGACAAGAGACC. Amino acids: CASSNAPRGQET. The whole CDR3 sequence reads CASSNAPRGQETQYF.

On this clone itself: The DNA ends 3 residues before the CDR3 does, and the rest of the CDR3 is filled in from the germline J gene. The chain employs TRBV10-3 and TRBJ2-3; D is perhaps TRBD1 (6 bases). CDR1 and CDR2 (germline): ENHRY, SYGVKD. CDR3 length: 12 residues. The CDR3 spells CATRQDNQPQYF. The CDR3 DNA, read in part, is TGTGCCACCCGACAGGACAATCAGCCG.

With respect to this clone: The CDR3 goes on 3 residues after the read ends, and that part is filled in from the germline J gene. This sequence joins TRBV20-1 and TRBJ2-3; the D is unclear. The germline CDR1 and CDR2 sequences are DFQATT and SNEGSKA (reference sequence). The CDR3 spans 15 residues. V lost 2 bases to trimming and J lost 1 base, with 13 bases between them. The CDR3 DNA, read in part, is TGCAGTGCTAGACCCGTTATCTCTGGCACAGATACG. Translation gives CSARPVISGTDT. The whole CDR3 region reads CSARPVISGTDTQYF.

A word on this clone: The read terminates 3 residues ahead of where the CDR3 ends, so the germline J gene completes it. V gene TRBV30 combines with J gene TRBJ2-2; no clear D. The germline CDR1 and CDR2 sequences are GTSNPN and SVGIG (reference sequence). Trimming shortened V by 3 bases and J by 6 bases, and 8 bases separated the two germline ends. The CDR3 has 12 amino acids. The part of the CDR3 DNA that was read is TGTGCCTGGAGAAGTGGCCCCGGGGAG. Encoded protein: CAWRSGPGE. The entire CDR3 reads CAWRSGPGELFF.

About this clone: The CDR3 end falls 3 residues outside the read, so it is completed with the germline J gene. The V and J genes are TRBV6-2 or TRBV6-3 and TRBJ2-2; D gene uncertain. Germline CDR1 MNHEY, CDR2 SVGEGT. This CDR3 has 13 residues. Trimming removed 7 bases from V and 4 bases from J, with 10 bases in between. CDR3 bases read: TGTGCCAGCACCCTGTTCGGCACCGGGGAG. Translated: CASTLFGTGE. In full, the CDR3 is CASTLFGTGELFF.

To note about this clone: Read coverage stops 3 residues before the CDR3 terminus; the germline J gene supplies the remainder. Other DNA sequences within the sample encode an identical CDR3. The chain is built from TRBV18 and TRBJ2-5; 12 bases align to TRBD2. V dropped 3 bases and J dropped 5; count of bases not matched to a gene: 7. Germline-derived CDR1 and CDR2 are KGHSH and LQKENI. This CDR3 has 16 amino acids. The DNA read from the CDR3 is TGTGCCAGCTCACCTAAACTAGCGGGAGGAGGGGAGACC. Protein product: CASSPKLAGGGET. The full CDR3 is CASSPKLAGGGETQYF.

Of note for this clone: Read data end 3 residues before the CDR3 end; the end is taken from the germline J gene. The chain couples TRBV6-2 or TRBV6-3 to TRBJ2-5; 9 nucleotides align to TRBD1. The CDR3 loop spans 16 amino acids. Germline-derived CDR1 and CDR2 are MNHEY and SVGEGT. J was trimmed by 5 bases and V by 6 bases; bases with no gene match: 13. The CDR3 spells CASRTSLDRGSETQYF. CDR3 DNA (partial): TGTGCCAGCAGAACCTCCCTGGACAGGGGCTCGGAGACC.

The CDR3 spells CASSLLVMGAGEQYF. The DNA read from the CDR3 is TGTGCCAGCTCGCTGCTTGTTATGGGGGCTGGCGAG. The V gene is TRBV18, the J gene TRBJ2-7, with D possibly being TRBD1 (6 bases). The sequence runs out 3 residues before the end of the CDR3; the remainder is reconstructed from the germline J gene. Per germline, CDR1 KGHSH and CDR2 LQKENI. The CDR3 sequence is 15 residues long. V was clipped by 6 bases and J by 6 bases, with 21 bases between them.

With regard to this clone: The read comes to an end 3 residues before the CDR3 does, leaving the germline J gene to fill in the end. The rearrangement uses TRBV27 and TRBJ1-4; tentative D call: TRBD1 (6 bases). Germline CDR1 and CDR2: MNHEY and SMNVEV (reference sequence). Trimming left V 7 bases short and J 4 bases short, with 22 bases between. This CDR3 spans 17 amino acids. The chain's CDR3 is CASTPNERTARNEKLFF. CDR3 DNA (partial): TGTGCCAGCACCCCCAACGAACGGACAGCCCGTAATGAAAAA.

Remarks on this clone: The read terminates 3 residues ahead of where the CDR3 ends, so the germline J gene completes it. V gene TRBV11-2 combines with J gene TRBJ1-4; no firm D call. The length of the CDR3 is 15 residues. Looked up from germline, CDR1 is SGHAT and CDR2 is FQNNGV. V lost 5 bases to trimming and J lost 5 bases, with 15 bases between them. The CDR3 sequence is CASSPMKGLNEKLFF. The CDR3 bases that were read are TGTGCCAGCAGCCCGATGAAGGGCCTAAATGAAAAA.

The CDR3 DNA, read in part, is TGCAGTGCCCCAAGCGGGGGCTCCTACGAG. The encoded protein is CSAPSGGSYE. The entire CDR3 sequence reads CSAPSGGSYEQYF. J is TRBJ2-7 and V is TRBV20-1; 8 positions match TRBD2. The read finishes 3 residues shy of the CDR3 end, and the germline J gene is used to complete it. CDR3 length: 13 amino acids. V lost 6 bases to trimming and J lost 0 bases; unmatched junction nucleotides: 4. Germline lookup yields CDR1 DFQATT and CDR2 SNEGSKA (reference sequence).

For this clone: Read sequence stops 3 residues before the CDR3 end, and the germline J gene provides the missing end. This chain links TRBV20-1 with TRBJ2-7; 9 nucleotides match TRBD1. This CDR3 has 12 residues. Germline V lookup: CDR1 DFQATT, CDR2 SNEGSKA (reference sequence). J lost 5 bases, V lost 5 bases, and 4 bases had no gene match. This CDR3 is CSASGQGDEQYF. The CDR3 DNA, read in part, is TGCAGTGCTTCGGGACAGGGAGACGAG.

About this clone: The read ends 3 residues early relative to the CDR3; the germline J gene fills the gap. The chain employs TRBV30 and TRBJ2-1; D gene uncertain. The V and J ends lost 2 bases and 9 bases respectively, with 8 bases between them. The CDR3 spans 11 residues. In germline, CDR1 is GTSNPN, CDR2 SVGIG (reference sequence). Incomplete CDR3 DNA: TGTGCCTGGAGTAGGGTGCGTGAG. It encodes CAWSRVRE. The CDR3 in full is CAWSRVREQFF.

About this clone: The CDR3 is cut off 3 residues early in the read; its end comes from the germline J gene. The rearrangement links TRBV7-8 to TRBJ1-2; 7 bases line up with TRBD1. Germline CDR1 reads SGHVS; CDR2 reads FQNEAQ. The CDR3 sequence is 15 residues long. CDR3 DNA, as far as it was read: TGTGCCAGCAGAAAAAGACGAGGGGGCACAGATACC. This codes for CASRKRRGGTDT. The full CDR3 protein reads CASRKRRGGTDTYTF.

A remark on this clone: The read comes to an end 3 residues before the CDR3 does, leaving the germline J gene to fill in the end. The chain has TRBV7-8 and TRBJ1-1, with D unresolved. The CDR3 covers 14 residues. With 5 bases removed from V and 0 bases from J, the gap between germline ends came to 10 bases. CDR1 SGHVS and CDR2 FQNEAQ come from the germline V gene. CDR3: CASSPPGMNTEAFF. The sequenced part of the CDR3 DNA is TGTGCCAGCAGCCCCCCCGGTATGAACACTGAA.

For this clone: Coverage ceases 3 residues before the CDR3 finishes, and the germline J gene fills in the end. The rearrangement uses TRBV5-4 and TRBJ1-6, with a possible D match to TRBD1 (6 bases). The V end was cut by 3 bases, the J end by 9 bases, with 19 bases between. CDR1 and CDR2 from the germline V gene are SGHNT and YYREEE (reference sequence). This CDR3 spans 16 amino acids. CDR3 DNA (partial): TGTGCCAGCAGCTACCGGGACACCGGGCGCATTTCACCC. This gives the protein CASSYRDTGRISP. The whole CDR3 sequence is CASSYRDTGRISPLHF.

Note on this clone: The CDR3 end is not reached by the read, which stops 3 residues before it; the germline J gene fills it in. V usage is TRBV6-2 or TRBV6-3 and J usage is TRBJ1-5; no firm D call. Germline V gives CDR1 MNHEY, CDR2 SVGEGT. The CDR3 length is 14 residues. The V end lost 5 bases, the J end lost 4 bases, and 12 bases lay between the germline ends. CDR3 DNA, as far as it was read: TGTGCCAGCAGTCCCACCGGTCTAAATCAGCCC. As protein: CASSPTGLNQP. The whole CDR3 sequence is CASSPTGLNQPQHF.

Points on this clone: The sequenced fragment ends 3 residues before the CDR3 boundary, so the rest is inferred from the germline J gene. This chain uses TRBV18 with TRBJ2-2; D not resolved. Germline V gene lookup returns CDR1 KGHSH and CDR2 LQKENI. This CDR3 contains 16 residues. Partial CDR3 DNA: TGTGCCAGCTCACCGGCTTGGGCTTTTCAGCAGGAAAAG. Amino acids: CASSPAWAFQQEK. The entire CDR3 protein reads CASSPAWAFQQEKLFF.

A note on this clone: The DNA ends 3 residues before the CDR3 does, and the rest of the CDR3 is filled in from the germline J gene. V usage is TRBV29-1 and J usage is TRBJ1-4; weak D call: TRBD1 (5 bases). The germline V and J ends were trimmed by 7 bases and 7 bases, with 22 bases remaining between them. CDR1 and CDR2 from the germline V gene are SQVTM and ANQGSEA. CDR3 length equals 15 residues. CDR3 bases read: TGCAGCGCGGGAGACCGGGACTCAGCGTTTGAAAAA. Amino acid sequence: CSAGDRDSAFEK. The full CDR3 protein reads CSAGDRDSAFEKLFF.

A remark on this clone: The read gets to within 3 residues of the CDR3 end, and the germline J gene fills in the rest. This chain connects TRBV18 to TRBJ2-2, with D perhaps given as TRBD1 or TRBD2 (6 bases each). This CDR3 has 17 amino acids. The V gene lost 0 bases and the J gene lost 2 bases, with 13 bases spanning the gap. Germline V gene sequence: CDR1 KGHSH, CDR2 LQKENI. Here the CDR3 reads CASSPPRAGQNTGELFF. The CDR3 DNA, read in part, is TGTGCCAGCTCACCACCGAGGGCGGGACAAAACACCGGGGAG.

Points on this clone: Sequencing ends 3 residues short of the CDR3 end; the germline J gene provides the rest. V is TRBV2 and J is TRBJ1-2; TRBD1 agrees at 10 bases. The CDR3 is made up of 15 amino acids. Germline V lookup: CDR1 SNHLY, CDR2 FYNNEI. This CDR3 is CASKEGQGPSYDYTF. The part of the CDR3 DNA that was read is TGTGCCAGCAAAGAGGGACAGGGGCCTTCCTACGAC. Full variable domain (missing parts from reference TRBV2 and TRBJ1-2): EPEVTQTPSHQVTQMGQEVILRCVPISNHLYFYWYRQILGQKVEFLVSFYNNEISEKSEIFDDQFSVERPDGSNFTLKIRSTKLEDSAMYFCASKEGQGPSYDYTFGSGTRLTVV.

As concerns this clone: The CDR3 extends 3 residues past the end of the read, so its final part is completed from the germline J gene. The chain recombines TRBV20-1 with TRBJ2-6, with a possible D match to TRBD1 (5 bases). The V end lost 1 base, the J end lost 1 base, and 14 bases lay between the germline ends. Germline CDR1 reads DFQATT; CDR2 reads SNEGSKA (reference sequence). The CDR3 is 17 residues long. Incomplete CDR3 DNA: TGCAGTGCTAGAGTAGGGGCAGGGCGGTCTGGGGCCAACGTC. Its translation: CSARVGAGRSGANV. The entire CDR3 is CSARVGAGRSGANVLTF.

For this clone: The read halts 3 residues ahead of the CDR3 end, with the missing end drawn from the germline J gene. The rearrangement links TRBV14 to TRBJ2-1; a possible D gene is TRBD2 (6 bases). Trimming pared 4 bases from V and 8 bases from J, leaving 12 bases between. Germline V gene sequence: CDR1 SGHDN, CDR2 FVKESK. This CDR3 comprises 13 residues. CDR3 sequence reads: CASSRRDWDEQFF. The sequenced CDR3 bases are TGTGCCAGCAGCCGCAGGGACTGGGATGAG.